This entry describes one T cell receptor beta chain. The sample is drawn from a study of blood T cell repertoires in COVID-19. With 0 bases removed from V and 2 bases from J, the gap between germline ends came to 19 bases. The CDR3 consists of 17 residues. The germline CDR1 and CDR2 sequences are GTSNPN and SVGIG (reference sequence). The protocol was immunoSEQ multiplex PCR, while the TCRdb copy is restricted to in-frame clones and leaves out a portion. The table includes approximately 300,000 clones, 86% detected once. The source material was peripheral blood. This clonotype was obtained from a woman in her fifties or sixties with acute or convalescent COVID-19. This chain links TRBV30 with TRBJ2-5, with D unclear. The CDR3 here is CAWSVIGPDIGQETQYF. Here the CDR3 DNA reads TGTGCCTGGAGTGTAATCGGTCCCGACATAGGACAAGAGACCCAGTACTTC.